The 8 T cell receptor beta chains given below trace back to one sample, sequenced in a study of OX40 agonist ivuxolimab in advanced cancers. Produced via immunoSEQ multiplex PCR; TCRdb's table is partial and in-frame only. The sample records tens of thousands of clones, approximately 90% being singletons. The sequences come from CD4+ or CD8+ T cells sorted from blood, collected in a trial of the OX40 agonist ivuxolimab. Receptors were obtained from an adult with an advanced solid tumor such as melanoma, head and neck, liver or kidney cancer.

The chain employs TRBV2 and TRBJ2-3; D is uncertain. V lost 4 bases and J 2 bases, leaving 13 bases between the germline ends. The CDR3 spans 15 residues. Germline V gene lookup returns CDR1 SNHLY and CDR2 FYNNEI. CDR3 coding DNA: TGTGCCAGCAGTGTGGACGGCTTATCCACAGATACGCAGTATTTT. Translating it yields CASSVDGLSTDTQYF.

The rearrangement uses TRBV10-3 and TRBJ2-3; D is perhaps TRBD1 (6 bases). V was trimmed by 8 bases and J by 6 bases, leaving 15 bases between them. The CDR3 covers 13 residues. Germline V gene sequence: CDR1 ENHRY, CDR2 SYGVKD. CDR3 nucleotides: TGTGCCATCCGGACAGAGGTTAGGGATACGCAGTATTTT. This sequence encodes CAIRTEVRDTQYF.

This chain connects TRBV9 to TRBJ2-7; 10 bases fit TRBD1. The CDR3 has 18 residues. The ends lost 0 bases at V and 1 base at J; junction bases unmatched: 10. Germline V gene lookup returns CDR1 SGDLS and CDR2 YYNGEE. CDR3 bases: TGTGCCAGCAGCGTAGGAATCGGAGGGACAGGGGTATCCTACGAGCAGTACTTC. This encodes CASSVGIGGTGVSYEQYF.

The rearrangement links TRBV10-3 to TRBJ2-3; 7 nucleotides line up with TRBD2. Trimming took 0 bases from V and 1 from J; bases not matched to a gene: 4. The CDR3 totals 16 residues. The V gene's germline CDR1 is ENHRY and CDR2 SYGVKD. The CDR3 sequence: CAISESQRGRTDTQYF. DNA of the CDR3: TGTGCCATCAGTGAGTCCCAGCGGGGTCGCACAGATACGCAGTATTTT.

This chain links TRBV9 with TRBJ2-1, with D hard to call. Germline CDR1 reads SGDLS; CDR2 reads YYNGEE. Deletions cut 4 bases from V and 0 bases from J, with 8 bases between. This CDR3 region has 14 residues. CDR3 sequence reads: CASSSRSSYNEQFF. CDR3 DNA sequence: TGTGCCAGCAGCTCAAGGAGCTCCTACAATGAGCAGTTCTTC. Full variable domain (outside the CDR3, taken from reference TRBV9 and TRBJ2-1): DSGVTQTPKHLITATGQRVTLRCSPRSGDLSVYWYQQSLDQGLQFLIQYYNGEERAKGNILERFSAQQFPDLHSELNLSSLELGDSALYFCASSSRSSYNEQFFGPGTRLTVL.

V and J are TRBV15 and TRBJ2-5, with 9 bases lining up with TRBD2. V dropped 3 bases and J dropped 1; count of bases not matched to a gene: 6. This CDR3 comprises 16 residues. Germline V gene data show CDR1 as LNHNV and CDR2 as YYDKDF (reference sequence). The CDR3, as DNA: TGTGCCACCAGCAGCCGACTAGCGGAGCTCCAAGAGACCCAGTACTTC. Amino acids: CATSSRLAELQETQYF.

The chain combines TRBV7-2 with TRBJ2-1; 9 bases fit TRBD2. CDR1 is SGHTA, CDR2 FQGNSA, per germline. The V and J ends lost 7 bases and 2 bases, in that order; junction bases with no gene match: 3. The CDR3 has 14 amino acids. CDR3 in DNA: TGTGCCAGCATGTCTAGCGGGACCTACAATGAGCAGTTCTTC. It translates to CASMSSGTYNEQFF.

This chain links TRBV6-5 with TRBJ1-2; TRBD1 might be the D (6 bases). The CDR3 has 16 amino acids. Trimming cost V 0 bases and J 5 bases, with 16 bases left between them. The germline V gene has CDR1 MNHEY and CDR2 SVGAGI. As DNA, the CDR3 is TGTGCCAGCAGTTACTCGGGGGCCCCACGGGCATATGGCTACACCTTC. Its protein product is CASSYSGAPRAYGYTF.